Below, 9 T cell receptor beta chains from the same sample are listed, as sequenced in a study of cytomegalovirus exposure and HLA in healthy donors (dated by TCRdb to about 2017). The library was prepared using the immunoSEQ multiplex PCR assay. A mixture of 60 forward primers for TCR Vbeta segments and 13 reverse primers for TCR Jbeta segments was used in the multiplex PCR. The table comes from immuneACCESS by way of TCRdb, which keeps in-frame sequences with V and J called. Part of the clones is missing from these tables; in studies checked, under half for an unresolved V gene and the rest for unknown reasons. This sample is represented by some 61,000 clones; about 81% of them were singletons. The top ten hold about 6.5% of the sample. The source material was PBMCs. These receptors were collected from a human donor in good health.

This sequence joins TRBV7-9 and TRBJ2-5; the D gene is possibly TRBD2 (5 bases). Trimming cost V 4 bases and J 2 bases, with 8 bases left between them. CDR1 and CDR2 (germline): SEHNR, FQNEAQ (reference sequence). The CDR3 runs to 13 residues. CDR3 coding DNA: TGTGCCAGCAGCTCCAGGAGGCAAGAGACCCAGTACTTC. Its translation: CASSSRRQETQYF. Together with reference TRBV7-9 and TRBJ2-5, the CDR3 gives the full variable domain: DTGVSQNPRHKITKRGQNVTFRCDPISEHNRLYWYRQTLGQGPEFLTYFQNEAQLEKSRLLSDRFSAERPKGSFSTLEIQRTEQGDSAMYLCASSSRRQETQYFGPGTRLLVL.

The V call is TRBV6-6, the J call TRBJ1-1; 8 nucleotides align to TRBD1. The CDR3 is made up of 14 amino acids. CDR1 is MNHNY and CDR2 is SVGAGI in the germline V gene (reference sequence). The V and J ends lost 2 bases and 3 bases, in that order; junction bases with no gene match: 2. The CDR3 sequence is CASSYKQGDTEAFF. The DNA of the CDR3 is TGTGCCAGCAGTTACAAACAGGGGGACACTGAAGCTTTCTTT.

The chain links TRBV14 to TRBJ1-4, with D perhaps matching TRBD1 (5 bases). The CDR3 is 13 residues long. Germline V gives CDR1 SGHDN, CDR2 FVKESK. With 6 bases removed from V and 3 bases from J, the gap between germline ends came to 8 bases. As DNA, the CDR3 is TGTGCCAGCAGGGGGCTGGCTAATGAAAAACTGTTTTTT. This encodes CASRGLANEKLFF.

Here the CDR3 reads CASSQDRVFSYEQYF. CDR3 nucleotide sequence: TGTGCCAGCAGCCAGGACAGGGTATTCTCCTACGAGCAGTACTTC. This rearrangement joins TRBV6-6 to TRBJ2-7; 8 positions agree with TRBD1. With V trimmed by 6 bases and J by 0 bases, 7 bases remained unmatched. The germline gives CDR1 MNHNY, CDR2 SVGAGI (reference sequence). The CDR3 totals 15 residues.

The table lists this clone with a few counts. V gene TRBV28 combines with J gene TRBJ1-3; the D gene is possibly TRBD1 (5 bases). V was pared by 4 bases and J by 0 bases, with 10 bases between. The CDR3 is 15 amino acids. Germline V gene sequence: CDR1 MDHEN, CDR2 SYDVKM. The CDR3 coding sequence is TGTGCCAGCAGTTCCCAGGGCCCCTCTGGAAACACCATATATTTT. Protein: CASSSQGPSGNTIYF.

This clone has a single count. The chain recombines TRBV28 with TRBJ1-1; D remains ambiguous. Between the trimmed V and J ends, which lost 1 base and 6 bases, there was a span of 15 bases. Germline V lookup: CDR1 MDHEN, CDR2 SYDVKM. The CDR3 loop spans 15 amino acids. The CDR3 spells CASSLLGPSSAEAFF. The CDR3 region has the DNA TGTGCCAGCAGTTTATTAGGTCCGAGTAGCGCTGAAGCTTTCTTT. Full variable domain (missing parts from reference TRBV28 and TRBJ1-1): DVKVTQSSRYLVKRTGEKVFLECVQDMDHENMFWYRQDPGLGLRLIYFSYDVKMKEKGDIPEGYSVSREKKERFSLILESASTNQTSMYLCASSLLGPSSAEAFFGQGTRLTVV.

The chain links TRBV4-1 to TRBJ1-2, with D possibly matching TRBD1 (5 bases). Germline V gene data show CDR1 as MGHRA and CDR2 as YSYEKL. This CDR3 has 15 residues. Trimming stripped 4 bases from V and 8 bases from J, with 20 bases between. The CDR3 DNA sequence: TGCGCCAGCAGCCCGGGGCATGGGGAGGCCAGGGGCTACACCTTC. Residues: CASSPGHGEARGYTF.

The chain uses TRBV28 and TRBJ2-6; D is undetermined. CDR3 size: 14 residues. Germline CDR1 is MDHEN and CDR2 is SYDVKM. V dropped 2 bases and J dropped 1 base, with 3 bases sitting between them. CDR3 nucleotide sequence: TGTGCCAGCAGTTTACGGTCTGGGGCCAACGTCCTGACTTTC. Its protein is CASSLRSGANVLTF.

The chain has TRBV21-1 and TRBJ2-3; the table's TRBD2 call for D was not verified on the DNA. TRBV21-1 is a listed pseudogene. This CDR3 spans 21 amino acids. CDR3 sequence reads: CASSSYAGLAGGLPHTDTQYF. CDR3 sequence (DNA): TGTGCCAGCAGCAGTTACGCGGGACTAGCGGGGGGCCTTCCTCACACAGATACGCAGTATTTT.